This T cell receptor (beta chain) was captured in a study of regulatory T cells in long-lasting Graves disease. Arm-PCR with iRepertoire HTBI primers amplified the CDR3 regions for these TCR beta libraries. MiXCR, run by TCRdb on the multiplex PCR reads, gives a single entry per CDR3 protein. The profile covers hundreds of thousands of distinct CDR3 sequences, with roughly 15% appearing a single time and just under 25% taken by the ten largest. Overall study results and limits: TRBV28 was favored in persistent disease, as were TRBJ1-2 and TRBJ2-5.

The time point: newly diagnosed GD, antithyroid drugs for less than 3 months. RNA isolated from PBMCs was used to make the TCR library. American Thyroid Association guidelines defined how Graves' disease was diagnosed. Staff took roughly 8.8 milliliters of peripheral blood and put it into EDTA tubes. With respect to this clonotype: Its cognate antigen is unknown.

After removal of 8 bases from V and 4 bases from J, the junction contained 13 bases not matched to a gene. This CDR3 comprises 16 residues. Germline V lookup: CDR1 MNHNS, CDR2 SASEGT. In addition, the sample was reused for a study of T cells in Graves' hyperthyroidism and ophthalmopathy.

This sequence originates from a middle-aged woman with Graves disease. This chain links TRBV6-1 with TRBJ2-1, with 8 nucleotides matching TRBD2. Sequencing was performed on peripheral blood mononuclear cells (PBMCs), taken at new diagnosis, from a patient treated with antithyroid drugs. CDR3: CASSPRGSGMYNEQFF. CDR3 DNA sequence: TGTGCCAGCTCACCTAGAGGTAGCGGGATGTACAATGAGCAGTTCTTC.